This note documents a single T cell receptor (beta chain) sequence. This record comes from a study of T-cell memory formation after mild COVID-19. V dropped 6 bases and J dropped 2; count of bases not matched to a gene: 4. The germline V gene has CDR1 SQVTM and CDR2 ANQGSEA. The CDR3 extends over 13 amino acids. Each CDR3 protein is one row after TCRdb ran MiXCR on the 5' RACE reads. The sample records roughly 240,000 distinct CDR3 sequences, about a sixth being singletons. The chain carries TRBV29-1 and TRBJ2-3; 8 bases are shared with TRBD2. This receptor was obtained from a man between 18 and 35 years old who had mild COVID-19 (a few samples of this study predate the infection). Cell type and time point are not known. The sample taken for sequencing was PBMCs or a T cell subset sorted from them (not recorded which). The chain's CDR3 is CSVSGGPTDTQYF. In DNA form, the CDR3 reads TGCAGCGTGAGCGGGGGACCCACAGATACGCAGTATTTT.